The rows below give T cell receptor beta chains drawn from one sample of a study of blood T cell repertoires in COVID-19. Assay used: immunoSEQ multiplex PCR; TCRdb lists only in-frame clones, some missing. The data show some 140,000 clones, 70% to 90% seen once. Sample: peripheral blood. The receptors derive from a man aged 65 to 79 with active COVID-19. Each CDR3 is given with its conserved first and last residue. Each record gives: V gene, clone size, D gene, J gene, CDR3 DNA, CDR3 protein. The D gene is left open where the match is weak. Rows may omit the clone size; those that give it use once, few, many or a size class.

V gene: TRBV2; clone size: NA; D gene: NA; J gene: TRBJ1-1; CDR3 DNA: TGTGCCAGCAGTGTATGGGAGGTCGACACTGAAGCTTTCTTT; CDR3 protein: CASSVWEVDTEAFF
V gene: TRBV4-1; clone size: NA; D gene: NA; J gene: TRBJ2-3; CDR3 DNA: TGCGCCGGGTTTCGACGCGCACTGGGAGTCACAGATACGCAGTATTTT; CDR3 protein: CAGFRRALGVTDTQYF
V gene: TRBV11-2; clone size: NA; D gene: NA; J gene: TRBJ2-7; CDR3 DNA: TGTGCCAGCAGCTTAGGGCGGATCTACGAGCAGTACTTC; CDR3 protein: CASSLGRIYEQYF
V gene: TRBV15; clone size: NA; D gene: TRBD1; J gene: TRBJ2-7; CDR3 DNA: TGTGCCACCAGCAGAGATCGAGACAGGGACGAGCAGTACTTC; CDR3 protein: CATSRDRDRDEQYF
V gene: TRBV11-2; clone size: NA; D gene: NA; J gene: TRBJ2-7; CDR3 DNA: TGTGCCAGCAGCTTAAACTACTACGAGCAGTACTTC; CDR3 protein: CASSLNYYEQYF
V gene: TRBV5-1; clone size: NA; D gene: NA; J gene: TRBJ2-7; CDR3 DNA: TGCGCCAGCAGCACGGGGGACAGTACCTACGAGCAGTACTTC; CDR3 protein: CASSTGDSTYEQYF
V gene: TRBV5-1; clone size: NA; D gene: NA; J gene: TRBJ2-3; CDR3 DNA: TGCGCCAGCAGCTTGGGAGCGGAAAGAACAGATACGCAGTATTTT; CDR3 protein: CASSLGAERTDTQYF
V gene: TRBV6-5; clone size: NA; D gene: TRBD2; J gene: TRBJ2-7; CDR3 DNA: TGTGCCAGCAGTCTAGCGGGCTCGAGTTGGCAGTACTTC; CDR3 protein: CASSLAGSSWQYF
V gene: TRBV10-3; clone size: NA; D gene: TRBD1; J gene: TRBJ1-5; CDR3 DNA: TGTGCCATCTCCCCACAGGGGACCGATCAGCCCCAGCATTTT; CDR3 protein: CAISPQGTDQPQHF
V gene: TRBV7-9; clone size: NA; D gene: NA; J gene: TRBJ2-1; CDR3 DNA: TGTGCCAGCAGCTTTAGTACAGCATACAATGAGCAGTTCTTC; CDR3 protein: CASSFSTAYNEQFF
V gene: TRBV6-2/TRBV6-3; clone size: NA; D gene: TRBD1; J gene: TRBJ2-5; CDR3 DNA: TGTGCCAGCAGTTCCAGACAGGGGGCAATAGAGACCCAGTACTTC; CDR3 protein: CASSSRQGAIETQYF
V gene: TRBV6-5; clone size: NA; D gene: TRBD1; J gene: TRBJ1-4; CDR3 DNA: TGTGCCAGCACTGGGGGGACAGGGAGAGAAAAACTGTTTTTT; CDR3 protein: CASTGGTGREKLFF
V gene: TRBV28; clone size: few; D gene: TRBD1; J gene: TRBJ1-5; CDR3 DNA: TGTGCCAGCAGTCGACAGGGCAGCAATCAGCCCCAGCATTTT; CDR3 protein: CASSRQGSNQPQHF
V gene: TRBV28; clone size: once; D gene: TRBD2; J gene: TRBJ2-7; CDR3 DNA: TGTGCCAGCAGTGTCTTCGGGAGGACGGCCGAGCAGTACTTC; CDR3 protein: CASSVFGRTAEQYF
V gene: TRBV27; clone size: NA; D gene: NA; J gene: TRBJ2-7; CDR3 DNA: TGTGCCAGCAGTTTATACTTCAAGGAGAACGAGCAGTACTTC; CDR3 protein: CASSLYFKENEQYF
V gene: TRBV5-1; clone size: NA; D gene: NA; J gene: TRBJ1-2; CDR3 DNA: TGCGCCAGCAGCTTGGCGGGGGGCATGGTCTATGGCTACACCTTC; CDR3 protein: CASSLAGGMVYGYTF
V gene: TRBV6-2/TRBV6-3; clone size: NA; D gene: NA; J gene: TRBJ2-7; CDR3 DNA: TGTGCCAGCAGTGACCCGGGCGGAGGACTACTTTACGAGCAGTACTTC; CDR3 protein: CASSDPGGGLLYEQYF
V gene: TRBV7-6; clone size: NA; D gene: TRBD2; J gene: TRBJ2-5; CDR3 DNA: TGTGCCAGCAGCTTAGGACAGAGCGGGAGAGGGAGAGGAGAGACCCAGTACTTC; CDR3 protein: CASSLGQSGRGRGETQYF
V gene: TRBV7-9; clone size: NA; D gene: NA; J gene: TRBJ2-5; CDR3 DNA: TGTGCCAGCAGCACCTACGAGACCCAGTACTTC; CDR3 protein: CASSTYETQYF
V gene: TRBV30; clone size: NA; D gene: TRBD2; J gene: TRBJ2-7; CDR3 DNA: TGTGCCTGGAGTGTCCTAGCGGGAACCGAGCAGTACTTC; CDR3 protein: CAWSVLAGTEQYF
V gene: TRBV5-1; clone size: NA; D gene: TRBD2; J gene: TRBJ2-2; CDR3 DNA: TGCGCCAGCAGCTTCGGTTTAGCGGGAAGCGGCGGGGAGCTGTTTTTT; CDR3 protein: CASSFGLAGSGGELFF
V gene: TRBV21-1; clone size: NA; D gene: NA; J gene: TRBJ1-1; CDR3 DNA: TGTGCCAGCAGCAAAGGATTCAGGGATTGGACTGAAGCTTTCTTT; CDR3 protein: CASSKGFRDWTEAFF
V gene: TRBV24-1; clone size: NA; D gene: NA; J gene: TRBJ2-7; CDR3 DNA: TGTGCCACCAGTGATTTTAAGTACTTC; CDR3 protein: CATSDFKYF
V gene: TRBV18; clone size: NA; D gene: NA; J gene: TRBJ1-2; CDR3 DNA: TGTGCCAGCTCACCAGCACAGACCTATGGCTACACCTTC; CDR3 protein: CASSPAQTYGYTF
V gene: TRBV11-2; clone size: NA; D gene: TRBD2; J gene: TRBJ2-7; CDR3 DNA: TGTGCCAGCAGCGATTTGGGGGAGGGCCTTGCCTCCTACGAGCAGTACTTC; CDR3 protein: CASSDLGEGLASYEQYF
V gene: TRBV19; clone size: NA; D gene: TRBD1; J gene: TRBJ2-1; CDR3 DNA: TGTGCCAGTACCGTCCGGGGACAGGTAGCCTACAATGAGCAGTTCTTC; CDR3 protein: CASTVRGQVAYNEQFF
V gene: TRBV5-1; clone size: NA; D gene: NA; J gene: TRBJ1-1; CDR3 DNA: TGCGCCAGCAGCTTGCGGGGGAACACTGAAGCTTTCTTT; CDR3 protein: CASSLRGNTEAFF
V gene: TRBV4-3; clone size: NA; D gene: NA; J gene: TRBJ1-5; CDR3 DNA: TGCGCCAGCAGCCAAGATCGGGGTAGCAATCAGCCCCAGCATTTT; CDR3 protein: CASSQDRGSNQPQHF
V gene: TRBV7-9; clone size: NA; D gene: NA; J gene: TRBJ2-3; CDR3 DNA: TGTGCCAGCAGCACTGGGGCCGATACGCAGTATTTT; CDR3 protein: CASSTGADTQYF